These T cell receptor beta chains were read from a single sample in a study of blood T cells in healthy people across ages. MiXCR, applied by TCRdb to the 5' RACE reads, yields one record per CDR3 protein. The sample lists hundreds of thousands of distinct CDR3 sequences, around 48% seen once, with 25% to 35% in the top ten. Input material: blood. The receptors stem from a woman aged 55-70 years in good health. The CDR3 runs from the conserved cysteine through the conserved F or W. Fields, in order: J gene, CDR3 length, V gene, clone size, CDR3 protein. Where a row states a size, it is once, few, many or the class of an expanded clone; other rows omit it.

TRBJ2-6 | 16 | TRBV5-1 | - | CASSSGQASGANVLTF
- | 16 | TRBV4-3 | - | CAGSQVGGGVPFEQYF
TRBJ2-1 | 14 | TRBV10-3 | - | CAISRSSSYNERFF
TRBJ2-3 | 15 | TRBV28 | - | CATVGLAGPWDTQYF
TRBJ1-2 | 14 | TRBV10-3 | many | CAISPTETNYGYTF
TRBJ2-5 | 17 | TRBV20-1 | - | CSAKYNAGTSGRETQYF
TRBJ1-1 | 14 | TRBV18 | - | CASSPPNGNTEAFF
TRBJ1-5 | 17 | TRBV28 | - | CASSLGVGIRTNQPQHF
TRBJ2-7 | 15 | TRBV4-3 | few | CASSARPFSVYEQYF
TRBJ2-1 | 14 | TRBV20-1 | - | CSAGTGTDPNEQFF
TRBJ2-7 | 15 | TRBV20-1 | few | CSARDRLGFAYEQYF
TRBJ1-2 | 16 | TRBV21-1 | - | CASSKESDGTNHGYTF
TRBJ2-4 | 15 | TRBV5-1 | once | CASSLDRIAKNIQYF
TRBJ2-1 | 16 | TRBV20-1 | - | CSARDSRRLAGNEQFF